A selection of T cell receptor beta chains follows, all from one sample in a study of cytomegalovirus exposure and HLA in healthy donors. Libraries were prepared by immunoSEQ multiplex PCR; TCRdb keeps only in-frame clonotypes and omits some of them. The repertoire holds more than 85,000 clones, with less than 85% as singletons. The sequenced sample consisted of PBMCs. These receptors were taken from a man aged 40-55 years in good health and CMV-seropositive. The CDR3 runs from the conserved cysteine through the conserved F or W. D genes are given only for firm matches. Only part of the rows carry a size: once, few, many, or a class if the clone is expanded.

J gene	D gene	V gene	clone size	CDR3 protein	CDR3 DNA
TRBJ1-4	NA	TRBV30	NA	CAWTPAQSYQKLFF	TGTGCCTGGACTCCGGCACAGTCGTACCAAAAACTGTTTTTT
TRBJ1-1	NA	TRBV9	few	CASSAMDRGNTEAFF	TGTGCCAGCAGCGCGATGGACAGAGGGAACACTGAAGCTTTCTTT
TRBJ2-5	TRBD1	TRBV9	NA	CASSAQTTGGAGETQYF	TGTGCCAGCAGCGCGCAAACTACAGGGGGCGCGGGAGAGACCCAGTACTTC
TRBJ2-7	NA	TRBV11-3	NA	CASSYIQGVYEQYF	TGTGCCAGCAGTTATATACAGGGTGTGTACGAGCAGTACTTC
TRBJ2-5	NA	TRBV27	NA	CATRLTSGPRETQYF	TGTGCCACCCGTCTAACGAGTGGTCCCAGGGAGACCCAGTACTTC
TRBJ2-5	TRBD2	TRBV7-8	NA	CASSLAAGGSQETQYF	TGTGCCAGCAGCTTAGCAGCGGGGGGTTCACAAGAGACCCAGTACTTC
TRBJ2-1	TRBD1	TRBV13	NA	CASSETGTGNEQFF	TGTGCCAGCAGCGAGACCGGGACAGGGAATGAGCAGTTCTTC
TRBJ2-3	NA	TRBV27	NA	CASSLRGNLYF	TGTGCCAGCAGTTTACGGGGGAATCTGTATTTT
TRBJ2-5	TRBD2	TRBV7-7	NA	CASSLPLLAGGQETQYF	TGTGCTAGCAGCTTACCGTTGCTAGCGGGGGGCCAAGAGACCCAGTACTTC
TRBJ2-3	TRBD2	TRBV6-6	NA	CASSYQRGRTDTQYF	TGTGCCAGCAGTTACCAGCGGGGGCGCACAGATACGCAGTATTTT
TRBJ1-1	TRBD1	TRBV5-4	NA	CASSLTGTGLNSEAFF	TGTGCCAGCAGCTTGACCGGGACAGGGCTGAACTCTGAAGCTTTCTTT
TRBJ2-7	NA	TRBV11-2	NA	CASSSSTAPGEQYF	TGTGCCAGCAGCTCCTCGACTGCCCCTGGCGAGCAGTACTTC
TRBJ1-5	NA	TRBV7-3	NA	CASSLTFKGDGNQPQHF	TGTGCCAGCAGCTTAACGTTTAAGGGAGACGGCAATCAGCCCCAGCATTTT
TRBJ2-7	TRBD1	TRBV5-1	NA	CASSLPVGQGLSYEQYF	TGCGCCAGCAGCCTCCCCGTGGGACAGGGCCTCTCCTACGAGCAGTACTTC
TRBJ1-6	NA	TRBV7-9	NA	CASTSYVSRDGSPLHF	TGTGCCAGCACCTCGTACGTCTCTCGGGATGGTTCACCCCTCCACTTT
TRBJ1-1	NA	TRBV7-8	NA	CASSLTATVVSEAFF	TGTGCCAGCAGTTTAACAGCTACCGTTGTGTCTGAAGCTTTCTTT
TRBJ2-5	NA	TRBV25-1	NA	CASSELETQYF	TGTGCCAGCAGTGAACTGGAGACCCAGTACTTC
TRBJ2-6	TRBD2	TRBV5-1	once	CASSVQGVSGRHSGANGLTF	TGCGCCAGCAGCGTCCAAGGGGTTAGCGGGAGACACTCTGGGGCCAACGGCCTGACTTTC
TRBJ2-7	TRBD1	TRBV9	few	CASSEAPGQGYEQYF	TGTGCCAGCAGCGAGGCCCCGGGACAGGGTTACGAGCAGTACTTC
TRBJ1-3	NA	TRBV7-8	NA	CASSVHVQAVSGNTIYF	TGTGCCAGCAGCGTACACGTACAGGCAGTCTCTGGAAACACCATATATTTT
TRBJ1-3	TRBD1	TRBV7-9	NA	CASSLAWAGGFSGNTIYF	TGTGCCAGCAGCTTAGCGTGGGCAGGGGGCTTCTCTGGAAACACCATATATTTT
TRBJ1-1	NA	TRBV6-5	NA	CASSNRVEAFF	TGTGCCAGCAGTAACAGGGTTGAAGCTTTCTTT
TRBJ1-1	NA	TRBV7-9	NA	CASSLDAGTEAFF	TGTGCCAGCAGCTTAGACGCGGGCACTGAAGCTTTCTTT
TRBJ1-6	NA	TRBV9	once	CASSVEGGYNSPLHF	TGTGCCAGCAGCGTAGAGGGCGGGTATAATTCACCCCTCCACTTT
TRBJ2-7	NA	TRBV11-2	NA	CASSLRGGIYEQYF	TGTGCCAGCAGCTTAAGAGGCGGCATCTACGAGCAGTACTTC
TRBJ1-2	TRBD1	TRBV7-9	NA	CASSLEGAQGYTF	TGTGCCAGCAGCTTAGAGGGGGCGCAGGGCTACACCTTC
TRBJ2-5	TRBD1	TRBV5-6	NA	CASSSDGPGGWYF	TGTGCCAGCAGCTCAGATGGCCCAGGGGGATGGTACTTC
TRBJ2-3	NA	TRBV4-2	NA	CASSQASGMGTDTQYF	TGTGCCAGCAGCCAAGCGTCAGGGATGGGCACAGATACGCAGTATTTT
TRBJ2-2	NA	TRBV5-4	NA	CASSFVPGESDTGELFF	TGTGCCAGCAGCTTTGTCCCGGGGGAGTCGGACACCGGGGAGCTGTTTTTT
TRBJ2-7	TRBD2	TRBV2	NA	CASTAGEAYEQYF	TGTGCCAGCACTGCGGGGGAAGCCTACGAGCAGTACTTC
TRBJ2-6	TRBD1	TRBV19	NA	CATRPTGQTSGANGLTF	TGTGCCACCCGCCCTACGGGACAGACTTCTGGAGCCAACGGCCTGACTTTC
TRBJ1-6	TRBD1	TRBV6-5	NA	CASSRRDRLSPLHF	TGTGCCAGCAGTAGGCGGGACAGGTTGTCACCCCTCCACTTT
TRBJ2-3	TRBD2	TRBV6-6	few	CASSFDGRSTDTQYF	TGTGCCAGCAGTTTTGACGGGAGGAGCACAGATACGCAGTATTTT
TRBJ1-2	TRBD1	TRBV7-9	NA	CASSILTPYRGESYGYTF	TGTGCCAGCAGCATCTTAACCCCATACAGGGGAGAATCCTATGGCTACACCTTC
TRBJ2-2	NA	TRBV9	NA	CASSDGGKTGELFF	TGTGCCAGCAGCGATGGGGGGAAAACCGGGGAGCTGTTTTTT
TRBJ1-6	NA	TRBV4-3	NA	CASSQTDRQAPLHF	TGCGCCAGCAGCCAAACCGACAGGCAGGCACCCCTCCACTTT
TRBJ2-7	NA	TRBV19	NA	CASKRGGNGAYEQYF	TGTGCCAGTAAAAGGGGGGGGAATGGGGCCTACGAGCAGTACTTC
TRBJ1-2	NA	TRBV30	NA	CAWSIIDGYTF	TGTGCCTGGAGTATAATAGATGGCTACACCTTC
TRBJ2-7	TRBD1	TRBV6-5	once	CASSWDRIYEQYF	TGTGCCAGCAGCTGGGACAGGATCTACGAGCAGTACTTC
TRBJ2-3	NA	TRBV6-4	NA	CASSDGRGAGDTQYF	TGTGCCAGCAGTGACGGTCGGGGGGCCGGAGATACGCAGTATTTT
TRBJ2-7	TRBD1	TRBV6-5	NA	CASGTGAAYEQYF	TGTGCCAGTGGGACAGGGGCTGCCTACGAGCAGTACTTC
TRBJ1-1	NA	TRBV19	NA	CASSTSLSTEAFF	TGTGCCAGTAGTACGAGCTTGTCAACTGAAGCTTTCTTT
TRBJ2-1	NA	TRBV7-8	NA	CASSPSDDEQFF	TGTGCCAGCAGCCCAAGCGATGATGAGCAGTTCTTC
TRBJ2-5	TRBD2	TRBV5-4	NA	CASSPGGERPETQYF	TGTGCCAGCAGCCCGGGGGGGGAAAGGCCAGAGACCCAGTACTTC
TRBJ2-1	TRBD2	TRBV12-5	NA	CASGSPGLAAFNEQFF	TGTGCTAGTGGTTCTCCGGGACTAGCGGCTTTCAATGAGCAGTTCTTC
TRBJ2-3	TRBD1	TRBV5-1	NA	CASSLGTGEGDTQYF	TGCGCCAGCAGCTTGGGGACAGGGGAGGGAGATACGCAGTATTTT
TRBJ1-2	TRBD1	TRBV19	NA	CASRTADRVIYGYTF	TGTGCCAGTAGGACCGCGGACAGGGTGATCTATGGCTACACCTTC
TRBJ1-4	NA	TRBV6-1	NA	CASSEAAGASGAEKLFF	TGTGCCAGCAGTGAAGCTGCTGGGGCCTCAGGGGCTGAAAAACTGTTTTTT
TRBJ2-4	NA	TRBV29-1	NA	CSALQVAKNIQYF	TGCAGTGCCCTACAGGTAGCCAAAAACATTCAGTACTTC
TRBJ1-5	NA	TRBV5-1	NA	CASSLEGDLGNQPQHF	TGCGCCAGCAGCTTGGAGGGGGACCTAGGCAATCAGCCCCAGCATTTT
TRBJ2-1	TRBD2	TRBV7-2	NA	CASSLDPGTSVEQFF	TGTGCCAGCAGCTTAGACCCTGGGACTAGCGTTGAGCAGTTCTTC